This T cell receptor beta chain is from a study of beta chain features in type 1 diabetes. TCRB transcripts that were expressed got sequenced, as all of the isolated RNA had been reverse transcribed. Assay: immunoSEQ multiplex PCR; the TCRdb copy retains only in-frame clones and omits some. The repertoire holds about 650,000 clones, 9.5% to 15% seen once, with over 0.1% in the top ten. Germline assignment: CDR1 SNHLY and CDR2 FYNNEI. This CDR3 is built from 14 residues. The V and J ends lost 9 bases and 7 bases, in that order; junction bases with no gene match: 12. Study results and limitations: All four CD4+ subsets from Type 1 diabetes patients carried moderately but significantly shorter TCRB CDR3s. HLA effects on TCRB rearrangement stayed unresolved here.

On this clone: Its antigen remains unidentified.

The sequencing sample was made of naive CD4+ T cells from blood. The origin of this receptor is a man aged 25-45 years with type 1 diabetes. The chain links TRBV2 to TRBJ1-2; TRBD1 matches 9 bases. The DNA of the CDR3 is TGTGCCAGGCGGGGGACAGGGTGGGCCGGTGGCTACACCTTC. This gives the protein CARRGTGWAGGYTF. The full variable domain, in which reference TRBV2 and TRBJ1-2 provide the parts outside the CDR3, is EPEVTQTPSHQVTQMGQEVILRCVPISNHLYFYWYRQILGQKVEFLVSFYNNEISEKSEIFDDQFSVERPDGSNFTLKIRSTKLEDSAMYFCARRGTGWAGGYTFGSGTRLTVV.